This is a list of T cell receptor beta chains from one sample in a study of glioma-infiltrating T cells after dendritic cell vaccination. TCRdb's table, derived via immunoSEQ multiplex PCR, lists solely in-frame clones and lacks some. The data contain about 64,000 clones, roughly 80% of them seen just once; the ten biggest clones take up over 8.5%. This specimen consisted of blood, obtained before dendritic cell vaccination. The receptors come from a human donor with glioblastoma. The CDR3 runs from the conserved cysteine through the conserved F or W. The D gene is left open where the match is weak. The listing skips clone size in some rows; elsewhere it reads once, few, many or a size class.

TRBD2	TRBJ2-5	TRBV13	NA	TGTGCCAGCAGCCTGCGGGGACTAGCGGGGGTAGAGACCCAGTACTTC	CASSLRGLAGVETQYF
NA	TRBJ1-4	TRBV7-2	NA	TGTGCCAGCAGCTTAGGGGGGAGGACTAATGAAAAACTGTTTTTT	CASSLGGRTNEKLFF
TRBD1	TRBJ1-2	TRBV5-8	NA	TGTGCCAGCAGCTTGCGGACAGGACCTAACTATGGCTACACCTTC	CASSLRTGPNYGYTF
TRBD2	TRBJ2-1	TRBV9	once	TGTGCCAGCAGCGTAGGAGGAACAGCTAGCGGGGCCTACAATGAGCAGTTCTTC	CASSVGGTASGAYNEQFF
NA	TRBJ1-5	TRBV6-1	NA	TGTGCCAGCAGTGAAAATTGGGCAGTCAATCAGCCCCAGCATTTT	CASSENWAVNQPQHF
NA	TRBJ2-2	TRBV18	NA	TGTGCCAGCTCACAGAACAGGGAACGCGGCACCGGGGAGCTGTTTTTT	CASSQNRERGTGELFF
TRBD2	TRBJ2-3	TRBV9	NA	TGTGCCAGCAGCGTAGGAGCGGGGGGGGGCACAGATACGCAGTATTTT	CASSVGAGGGTDTQYF
NA	TRBJ1-1	TRBV5-1	NA	TGCGCCAGCAGCTTGGCAAGGACTGCGGAAGCTTTCTTT	CASSLARTAEAFF
TRBD1	TRBJ1-5	TRBV29-1	NA	TGCAGCGTTGGACAGGGAGATCAGCCCCAGCATTTT	CSVGQGDQPQHF
TRBD2	TRBJ2-1	TRBV2	NA	TGTGCCAGCAGTGAAAAGCTAGCGGGGGGGGATGAGCAGTTCTTC	CASSEKLAGGDEQFF
TRBD1	TRBJ1-1	TRBV6-5	NA	TGTGCCAGCACCAAAACAGGGGGGAACACTGAAGCTTTCTTT	CASTKTGGNTEAFF
TRBD1	TRBJ2-1	TRBV10-1	NA	TGCGCCAGCAACGACAGGGGAATCTACAATGAGCAGTTCTTC	CASNDRGIYNEQFF
TRBD1	TRBJ2-3	TRBV28	NA	TGTGCCAGCAGAGACCGGGACAGGGAGCGAGATACGCAGTATTTT	CASRDRDRERDTQYF
NA	TRBJ1-5	TRBV6-1	NA	TGTGCCAGCAGAGAACTTCCCTATAGCAATCAGCCCCAGCATTTT	CASRELPYSNQPQHF
TRBD2	TRBJ2-7	TRBV11-1	NA	TGTGCCAGCAGCTTCGCCGGGGGGTCCACCTACGAGCAGTACTTC	CASSFAGGSTYEQYF
TRBD2	TRBJ2-7	TRBV10-3	NA	TGTGCCATCGTAGGCGGGGGGGCGGGCGAGCAGTACTTC	CAIVGGGAGEQYF